This T cell receptor beta chain was identified in a study of T cells in Graves' hyperthyroidism and ophthalmopathy. Any patient presenting with uncontrolled infection, other autoimmune disease, pregnancy or lactation was left out. Diagnosis relied on clinical symptoms, serum thyroxine and TRAb, thyroid ultrasound and orbital computed tomography. The CDR3 length is 14 residues. Germline-derived CDR1 and CDR2 are SGDLS and YYNGEE. This clonotype was counted only a few times. Compared with germline, one end of the junction differs, possibly owing to a read error. From RNA transcripts, TCR beta CDR3 regions were amplified. The HTBI primer set drove a first-round RT-PCR of the TCR CDR3. MiXCR was run by TCRdb on the multiplex PCR reads, yielding one entry per CDR3 protein. Of hundreds of thousands of distinct CDR3 sequences in the sample, about a fifth were seen once.

The TCR was taken from a man aged 25-40 years with Graves' ophthalmopathy. The J gene is TRBJ2-7, the V gene TRBV9; TRBD2 matches at 10 bases. The sample was blood. The CDR3 loop reads CDSRPAGGPREQYF. As DNA, the CDR3 is TGTGACAGCAGACCAGCGGGAGGGCCGAGGGAGCAGTACTTC.